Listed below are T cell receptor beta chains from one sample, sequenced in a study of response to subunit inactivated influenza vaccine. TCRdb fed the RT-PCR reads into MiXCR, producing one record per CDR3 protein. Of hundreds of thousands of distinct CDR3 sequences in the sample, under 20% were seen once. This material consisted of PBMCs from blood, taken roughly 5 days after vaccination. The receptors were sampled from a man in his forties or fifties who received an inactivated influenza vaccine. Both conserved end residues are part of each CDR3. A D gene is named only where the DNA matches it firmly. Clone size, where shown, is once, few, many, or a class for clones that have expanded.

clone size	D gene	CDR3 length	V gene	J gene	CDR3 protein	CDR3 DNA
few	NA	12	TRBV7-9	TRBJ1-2	CASSATVMVYTF	TGTGCCAGCAGCGCCACGGTAATGGTCTACACCTTC
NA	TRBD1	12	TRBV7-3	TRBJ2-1	CVLDRDYNEQFF	TGTGTGCTAGACAGGGACTACAATGAGCAGTTCTTC
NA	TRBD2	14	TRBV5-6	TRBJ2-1	CASSFEREGLGVFF	TGTGCCAGCAGCTTTGAGCGGGAGGGCCTAGGGGTATTCTTC
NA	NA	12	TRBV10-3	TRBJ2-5	CAISGTQETQYF	TGTGCCATCAGTGGGACACAAGAGACCCAGTACTTC
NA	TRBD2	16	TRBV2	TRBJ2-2	CASSGTSGGASGELFF	TGTGCCAGCAGTGGAACTAGCGGGGGGGCCTCCGGGGAGCTGTTTTTT
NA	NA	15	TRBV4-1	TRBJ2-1	CASSLRQIYYNEQFF	TGCGCCAGCAGCCTCAGGCAGATATATTACAATGAGCAGTTCTTC
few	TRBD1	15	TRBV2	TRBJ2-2	CASRAGTGVTGELFF	TGTGCCAGCAGGGCCGGGACAGGGGTTACCGGGGAGCTGTTTTTT
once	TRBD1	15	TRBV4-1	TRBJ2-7	CASSQVGQGEGEQYF	TGCGCCAGCAGCCAAGTGGGACAGGGTGAAGGCGAGCAGTACTTC
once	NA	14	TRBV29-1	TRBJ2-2	CSVEGQGGTGELFF	TGCAGCGTTGAAGGCCAGGGGGGCACCGGGGAGCTGTTTTTT
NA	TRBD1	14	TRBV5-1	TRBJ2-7	CASSQETGVYEQYF	TGCGCCAGCAGCCAAGAAACAGGGGTCTACGAGCAGTACTTC
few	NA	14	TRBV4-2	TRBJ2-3	CASSQWTAADTQYF	TGTGCCAGCAGCCAATGGACGGCTGCAGATACGCAGTATTTT
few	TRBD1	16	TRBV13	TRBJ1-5	CASSLRGQGSNQPQHF	TGTGCCAGCAGCTTAAGGGGACAGGGGAGCAATCAGCCCCAGCATTTT
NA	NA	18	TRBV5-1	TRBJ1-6	CASSLGQLSMEGDSPLHF	TGCGCCAGCAGCTTGGGCCAGCTCTCTATGGAAGGTGATTCACCCCTCCACTTT
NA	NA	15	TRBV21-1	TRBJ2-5	CADPVGLAGAETQYF	TGTGCCGACCCGGTGGGACTAGCGGGAGCGGAGACCCAGTACTTC
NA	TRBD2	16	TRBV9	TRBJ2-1	CASSATGLAEANEQFF	TGTGCCAGCAGCGCAACGGGACTAGCGGAGGCCAATGAGCAGTTCTTC
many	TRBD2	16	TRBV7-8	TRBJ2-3	CASSFLAGGSSDTQYF	TGTGCCAGCAGCTTCTTAGCGGGAGGGTCGTCAGATACGCAGTATTTT
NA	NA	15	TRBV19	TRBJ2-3	CASSIAASSTDTQYF	TGTGCCAGTAGTATAGCGGCGAGTAGCACAGATACGCAGTATTTT
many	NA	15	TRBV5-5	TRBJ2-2	CASSLDTIRTGELFF	TGTGCCAGCAGCTTGGATACAATAAGAACCGGGGAGCTGTTTTTT
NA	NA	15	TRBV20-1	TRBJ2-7	CSARAGGLGGDEQYF	TGCAGTGCTAGGGCCGGAGGACTAGGGGGAGACGAGCAGTACTTC
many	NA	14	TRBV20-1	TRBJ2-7	CSANGGTSPFEQYF	TGCAGTGCTAACGGCGGGACCTCCCCTTTTGAGCAGTACTTC
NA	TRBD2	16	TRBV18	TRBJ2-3	CASSPSSGVSTDTQYF	TGTGCCAGCTCACCATCTAGCGGGGTATCCACAGATACGCAGTATTTT
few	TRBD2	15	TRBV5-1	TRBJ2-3	CASETSGGTTDTQYF	TGCGCCAGCGAGACTAGCGGGGGGACCACAGATACGCAGTATTTT
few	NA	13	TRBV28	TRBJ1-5	CASNGGVNQPQHF	TGTGCCAGCAATGGAGGGGTGAATCAGCCCCAGCATTTT
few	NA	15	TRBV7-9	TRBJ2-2	CASTVVQGYGGELFF	TGTGCCAGCACCGTTGTCCAGGGATACGGCGGGGAGCTGTTTTTT
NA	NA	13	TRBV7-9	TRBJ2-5	CASRGDSWETQYF	TGTGCCAGCAGAGGAGACTCTTGGGAGACCCAGTACTTC
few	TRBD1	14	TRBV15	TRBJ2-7	CATSRDGQGHEQYF	TGTGCCACCAGCAGAGACGGACAGGGCCACGAGCAGTACTTC
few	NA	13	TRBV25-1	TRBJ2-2	CATHRENTGELFF	TGTGCCACCCACAGGGAGAACACCGGGGAGCTGTTTTTT